This record concerns one TCR beta chain sequence. Its specificity is not known. There are 15 residues in the CDR3. After removal of 5 bases from V and 5 bases from J, the junction contained 9 bases not matched to a gene. Germline assignment: CDR1 LNHDA and CDR2 SQIVND (reference sequence). The record originates from a study of T cells in Graves' hyperthyroidism and ophthalmopathy. Lactation, pregnancy, other autoimmune disease or uncontrolled infection led to exclusion of patients. Thyroid ultrasound and orbital computed tomography, with clinical symptoms and serum thyroxine and TRAb, informed diagnoses. Findings and caveats of the study: Blood held most thyroid clonotypes expanded above 0.001 frequency.

Amplified TCR beta CDR3 regions came from RNA transcripts. The TCR CDR3 first-round RT-PCR relied on the HTBI primer set. MiXCR was run by TCRdb on the multiplex PCR reads, yielding one entry per CDR3 protein. This sample has approximately 300,000 distinct CDR3 sequences, with roughly a fifth found just once. The chain carries TRBV19 and TRBJ2-3; 8 bases match TRBD1. The clonotype was recovered from a man between 45 and 60 years old with Graves' ophthalmopathy. The specimen sequenced was blood. CDR3 residues: CASSARGPAGDTQYF. As DNA, the CDR3 is TGTGCCAGTAGTGCCAGGGGGCCGGCGGGAGATACGCAGTATTTT. The full variable domain, in which reference TRBV19 and TRBJ2-3 provide the parts outside the CDR3, is DGGITQSPKYLFRKEGQNVTLSCEQNLNHDAMYWYRQDPGQGLRLIYYSQIVNDFQKGDIAEGYSVSREKKESFPLTVTSAQKNPTAFYLCASSARGPAGDTQYFGPGTRLTVL.